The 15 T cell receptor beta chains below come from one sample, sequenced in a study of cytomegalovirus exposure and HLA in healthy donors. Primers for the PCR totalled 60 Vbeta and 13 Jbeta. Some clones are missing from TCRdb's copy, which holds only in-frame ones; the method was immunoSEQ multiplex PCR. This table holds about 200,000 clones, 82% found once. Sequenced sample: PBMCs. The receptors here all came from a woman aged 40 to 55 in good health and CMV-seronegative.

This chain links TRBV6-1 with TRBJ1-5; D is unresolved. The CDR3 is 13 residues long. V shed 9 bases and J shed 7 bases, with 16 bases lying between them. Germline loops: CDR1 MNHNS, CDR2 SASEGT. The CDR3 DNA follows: TGTGCCAGTCACGGTACCTTCGGGCAGCCCCAGCATTTT. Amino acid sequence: CASHGTFGQPQHF.

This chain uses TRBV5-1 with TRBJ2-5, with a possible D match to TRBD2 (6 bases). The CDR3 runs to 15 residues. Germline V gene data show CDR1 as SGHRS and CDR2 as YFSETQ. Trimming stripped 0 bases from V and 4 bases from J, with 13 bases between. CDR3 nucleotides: TGCGCCAGCAGCTTGGCCGTCGGGGGTCGAGAGACCCAGTACTTC. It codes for CASSLAVGGRETQYF.

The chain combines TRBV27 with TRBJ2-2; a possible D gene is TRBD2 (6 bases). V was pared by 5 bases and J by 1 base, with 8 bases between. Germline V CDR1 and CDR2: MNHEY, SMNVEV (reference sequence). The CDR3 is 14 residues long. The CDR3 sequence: CASSPGLNTGELFF. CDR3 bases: TGTGCCAGCAGTCCGGGACTGAACACCGGGGAGCTGTTTTTT.

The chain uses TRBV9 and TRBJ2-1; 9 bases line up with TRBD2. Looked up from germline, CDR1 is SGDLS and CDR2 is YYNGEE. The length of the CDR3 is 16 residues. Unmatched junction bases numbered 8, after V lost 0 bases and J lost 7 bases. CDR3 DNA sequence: TGTGCCAGCAGCGTAGTAGGCGGGAGGGCCGGAAATGAGCAGTTCTTC. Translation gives CASSVVGGRAGNEQFF.

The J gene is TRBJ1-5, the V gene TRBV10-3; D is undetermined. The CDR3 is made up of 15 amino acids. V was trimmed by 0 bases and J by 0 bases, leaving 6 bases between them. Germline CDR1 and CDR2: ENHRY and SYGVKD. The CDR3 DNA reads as TGTGCCATCAGTGAGTCCAGGTATAGCAATCAGCCCCAGCATTTT. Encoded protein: CAISESRYSNQPQHF.

CDR3 nucleotide sequence: TGTGCCAGCTCACCACAGGGGGCGCGGGGCTACACCTTC. As protein: CASSPQGARGYTF. The chain has TRBV18 and TRBJ1-2, with TRBD1 identical over 7 bases. Per the germline V gene, CDR1 is KGHSH and CDR2 is LQKENI. The V segment lost 1 base and the J segment 8 bases; nucleotides outside the gene matches: 4. The CDR3 is 13 residues long.

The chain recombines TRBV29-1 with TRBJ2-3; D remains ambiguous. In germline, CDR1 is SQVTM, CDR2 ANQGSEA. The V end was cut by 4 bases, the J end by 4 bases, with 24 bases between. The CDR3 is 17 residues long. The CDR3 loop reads CSVVSFGTVIVADTQYF. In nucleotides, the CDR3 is TGCAGCGTTGTTTCTTTCGGTACGGTAATCGTTGCAGATACGCAGTATTTT.

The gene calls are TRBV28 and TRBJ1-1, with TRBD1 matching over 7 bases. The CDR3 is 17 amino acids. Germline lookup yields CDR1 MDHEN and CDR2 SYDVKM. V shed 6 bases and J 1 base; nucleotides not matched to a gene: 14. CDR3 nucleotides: TGTGCCAGCAGCTCCTCGATTAAGGGGGCTTGGAACACTGAAGCTTTCTTT. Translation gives CASSSSIKGAWNTEAFF.

For the CDR3, the DNA is TGTGCCAGCAGCGCTTTGACAGGCTCTGACTATGGCTACACCTTC. Its protein product is CASSALTGSDYGYTF. This sequence joins TRBV6-5 and TRBJ1-2, with a tentative D call TRBD1 (6 bases). Trimming stripped 6 bases from V and 3 bases from J, with 17 bases between. This CDR3 has 15 amino acids. CDR1 MNHEY and CDR2 SVGAGI come from the germline V gene.

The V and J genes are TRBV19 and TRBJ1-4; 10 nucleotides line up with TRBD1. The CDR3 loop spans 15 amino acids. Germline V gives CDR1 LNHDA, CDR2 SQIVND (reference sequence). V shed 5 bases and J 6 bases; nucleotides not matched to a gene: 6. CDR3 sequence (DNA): TGTGCCAGTAGTCTGGGACAGGGGATATATGAAAAACTGTTTTTT. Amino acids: CASSLGQGIYEKLFF.

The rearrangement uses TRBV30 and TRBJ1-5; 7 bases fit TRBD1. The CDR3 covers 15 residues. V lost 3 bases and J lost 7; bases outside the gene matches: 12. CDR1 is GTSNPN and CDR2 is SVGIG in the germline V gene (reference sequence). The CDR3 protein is CAWSLPARQGQPQHF. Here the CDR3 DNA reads TGTGCCTGGAGCCTACCAGCCAGACAGGGACAGCCCCAGCATTTT.

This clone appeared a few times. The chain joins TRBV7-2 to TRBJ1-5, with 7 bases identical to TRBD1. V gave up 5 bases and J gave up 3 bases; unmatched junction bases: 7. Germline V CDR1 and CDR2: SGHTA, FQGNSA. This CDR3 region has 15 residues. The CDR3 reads CASSRDRANNQPQHF. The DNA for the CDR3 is TGTGCCAGCAGCCGCGACAGGGCGAACAATCAGCCCCAGCATTTT. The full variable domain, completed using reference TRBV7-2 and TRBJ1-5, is GAGVSQSPSNKVTEKGKDVELRCDPISGHTALYWYRQSLGQGLEFLIYFQGNSAPDKSGLPSDRFSAERTGGSVSTLTIQRTQQEDSAVYLCASSRDRANNQPQHFGDGTRLSIL.

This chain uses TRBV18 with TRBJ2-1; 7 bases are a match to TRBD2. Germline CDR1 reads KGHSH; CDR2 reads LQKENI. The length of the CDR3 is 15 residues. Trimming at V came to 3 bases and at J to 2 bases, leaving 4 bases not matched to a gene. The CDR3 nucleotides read TGTGCCAGCTCACCGGGAACTAGCGCCTACAATGAGCAGTTCTTC. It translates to CASSPGTSAYNEQFF. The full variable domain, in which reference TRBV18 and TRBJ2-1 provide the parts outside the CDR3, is NAGVMQNPRHLVRRRGQEARLRCSPMKGHSHVYWYRQLPEEGLKFMVYLQKENIIDESGMPKERFSAEFPKEGPSILRIQQVVRGDSAAYFCASSPGTSAYNEQFFGPGTRLTVL.

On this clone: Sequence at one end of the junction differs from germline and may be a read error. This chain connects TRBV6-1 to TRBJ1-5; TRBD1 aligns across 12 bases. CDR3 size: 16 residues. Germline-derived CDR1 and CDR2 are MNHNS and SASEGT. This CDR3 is CASREEGQGANQPQHF. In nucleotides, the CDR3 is TGTGCCAGCAGGGAAGAGGGACAGGGGGCGAATCAGCCCCAGCATTTT.

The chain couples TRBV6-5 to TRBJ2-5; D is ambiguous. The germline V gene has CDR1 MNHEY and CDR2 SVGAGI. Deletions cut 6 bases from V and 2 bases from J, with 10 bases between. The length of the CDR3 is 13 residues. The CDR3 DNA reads TGTGCCAGCAGCCTATCGGAGCAAGAGACCCAGTACTTC. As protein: CASSLSEQETQYF.